Listed below are T cell receptor beta chains from one sample, sequenced in a study of graft-versus-host responses after intestinal transplantation. Repertoires were generated with immunoSEQ multiplex PCR, while TCRdb's copy carries only in-frame clones and drops some. This sample has tens of thousands of clones, with 90% to 95% found just once. The antigens of these receptors remain unknown. Sample: unstimulated CD8+ T cells sorted from spleen or lymph node cells, taken before intestinal transplant. These receptors originate from a human donor who received an intestinal transplant. Each CDR3 is given with its conserved first and last residue. D genes are given only for firm matches. The size field is filled for only some rows; it gives once, few, many or a size class.

D: -
J: TRBJ1-5
V: TRBV4-1
length: 15
size: -
DNA: TGCGCCAGCAGCCAAGTCCCAGGGAGCAATCAGCCCCAGCATTTT
CDR3: CASSQVPGSNQPQHF

D: TRBD2
J: TRBJ2-7
V: TRBV5-6
length: 16
size: -
DNA: TGTGCCAGCAGCTGGTCGACTAGCGGGGGTAGGGACGAGCAGTACTTC
CDR3: CASSWSTSGGRDEQYF

D: TRBD1
J: TRBJ1-2
V: TRBV27
length: 15
size: -
DNA: TGTGCCAGCAGCCGGCGGGACAGCCCATTCTATGGCTACACCTTC
CDR3: CASSRRDSPFYGYTF

D: TRBD2
J: TRBJ2-2
V: TRBV11-2
length: 16
size: -
DNA: TGTGCCAGCAGCTTAGGTTGGGAGGGAAACACCGGGGAGCTGTTTTTT
CDR3: CASSLGWEGNTGELFF

D: TRBD1
J: TRBJ2-7
V: TRBV6-5
length: 14
size: -
DNA: TGTGCCAGCAGTTATTTCCAGGGGGCCTACGAGCAGTACTTC
CDR3: CASSYFQGAYEQYF

D: -
J: TRBJ1-1
V: TRBV29-1
length: 12
size: -
DNA: TGCAGCGTTGTTATTAGGGGAACTGAAGCTTTCTTT
CDR3: CSVVIRGTEAFF

D: -
J: TRBJ2-7
V: TRBV5-4
length: 14
size: -
DNA: TGTGCCAGCAGCTCGGAAGACAGAGCCTACGAGCAGTACTTC
CDR3: CASSSEDRAYEQYF

D: TRBD1
J: TRBJ1-5
V: TRBV19
length: 15
size: -
DNA: TGTGCCAGTAGTATAACAGGGGGAAACAATCAGCCCCAGCATTTT
CDR3: CASSITGGNNQPQHF

D: TRBD1
J: TRBJ1-5
V: TRBV10-1
length: 14
size: -
DNA: TGCGCCAGCAGTGAAACAGGGGCTCATCAGCCCCAGCATTTT
CDR3: CASSETGAHQPQHF

D: -
J: TRBJ1-1
V: TRBV14
length: 14
size: -
DNA: TGTGCCAGCAGCCAATACCAGGGATCTACTGAAGCTTTCTTT
CDR3: CASSQYQGSTEAFF

D: TRBD2
J: TRBJ2-3
V: TRBV6-1
length: 18
size: -
DNA: TGTGCCAGCAGTGTGCTAAAGTCGGGGGGACCGAACACAGATACGCAGTATTTT
CDR3: CASSVLKSGGPNTDTQYF

D: -
J: TRBJ1-5
V: TRBV27
length: 14
size: -
DNA: TGTGCCAGCAGCCGTAGGGGGAGCAATCAGCCCCAGCATTTT
CDR3: CASSRRGSNQPQHF

D: TRBD1
J: TRBJ1-2
V: TRBV7-9
length: 14
size: -
DNA: TGTGCCAGCAGACCGGGACAGACAAACTATGGCTACACCTTC
CDR3: CASRPGQTNYGYTF

D: TRBD2
J: TRBJ2-7
V: TRBV5-1
length: 15
size: -
DNA: TGCGCCAGCAGCTTGTGGGCTAGCGGGAGTTACGAGCAGTACTTC
CDR3: CASSLWASGSYEQYF

D: -
J: TRBJ1-1
V: TRBV5-1
length: 14
size: -
DNA: TGCGCCAGCAGCCTGGACAGCATGAACACTGAAGCTTTCTTT
CDR3: CASSLDSMNTEAFF

D: -
J: TRBJ2-3
V: TRBV4-2
length: 15
size: -
DNA: TGTGCCAGCAGCCAAGATGGGGGACAAGCAGATACGCAGTATTTT
CDR3: CASSQDGGQADTQYF

D: -
J: TRBJ1-2
V: TRBV27
length: 14
size: -
DNA: TGTGCCAGCAGTTCCCTCCCACGGGGTCTTGGCTACACCTTC
CDR3: CASSSLPRGLGYTF

D: TRBD2
J: TRBJ2-1
V: TRBV4-2
length: 19
size: -
DNA: TGTGCCAGCAGCCCCTGGACTAGCGGGAGGGAGAGCTCCTACAATGAGCAGTTCTTC
CDR3: CASSPWTSGRESSYNEQFF

D: TRBD1
J: TRBJ1-6
V: TRBV7-9
length: 15
size: -
DNA: TGTGCCAGCAGCCCGGGCAGGGGGGATAATTCACCCCTCCACTTT
CDR3: CASSPGRGDNSPLHF

D: -
J: TRBJ2-7
V: TRBV4-3
length: 18
size: -
DNA: TGCGCCAGCAGCCAAGATAGGGGGGAGGGGAGGAGCTCCTACGAGCAGTACTTC
CDR3: CASSQDRGEGRSSYEQYF

D: -
J: TRBJ2-7
V: TRBV30
length: 13
size: -
DNA: TGTGCCTGGGCGCAGGGATCGTCGTACGAGCAGTACTTC
CDR3: CAWAQGSSYEQYF

D: -
J: TRBJ2-3
V: TRBV4-1
length: 15
size: -
DNA: TGCGCCAGAAGCGATCAGGGTGTCGGTTCAGATACGCAGTATTTT
CDR3: CARSDQGVGSDTQYF

D: -
J: TRBJ2-1
V: TRBV29-1
length: 14
size: once
DNA: TGCAGCGTTGAAGAGGAGGGTCCCTACAATGAGCAGTTCTTC
CDR3: CSVEEEGPYNEQFF

D: TRBD2
J: TRBJ2-7
V: TRBV5-1
length: 18
size: -
DNA: TGCGCCAGCAGCTTGGGGGCTAGCGGGAGGGCCGTGAGGTACGAGCAGTACTTC
CDR3: CASSLGASGRAVRYEQYF

D: TRBD1
J: TRBJ1-1
V: TRBV11-2
length: 14
size: -
DNA: TGTGCCAGCAGCTTTGGGACAGGGACCACTGAAGCTTTCTTT
CDR3: CASSFGTGTTEAFF

D: TRBD1
J: TRBJ2-7
V: TRBV4-1
length: 14
size: -
DNA: TGCGCCAGCAGCCAAAGACAGGGCCCCTACGAGCAGTACTTC
CDR3: CASSQRQGPYEQYF

D: -
J: TRBJ2-3
V: TRBV13
length: 14
size: -
DNA: TGTGCCAGCAGCTTAGGCCTAAGCACAGATACGCAGTATTTT
CDR3: CASSLGLSTDTQYF

D: TRBD1
J: TRBJ2-2
V: TRBV27
length: 16
size: -
DNA: TGTGCCAGCAGTACTAGACAGGGGGCATTCACCGGGGAGCTGTTTTTT
CDR3: CASSTRQGAFTGELFF

D: -
J: TRBJ1-1
V: TRBV6-5
length: 14
size: -
DNA: TGTGCCAGCAGTCAAGCCTCAGGGCTCACTGAAGCTTTCTTT
CDR3: CASSQASGLTEAFF

D: -
J: TRBJ1-6
V: TRBV11-2
length: 14
size: -
DNA: TGTGCCAGCAGCTTAGGACTGGATAATTCACCCCTCCACTTT
CDR3: CASSLGLDNSPLHF

D: TRBD2
J: TRBJ2-1
V: TRBV7-9
length: 18
size: once
DNA: TGTGCCAGCAGCTTCCCCGTGCGGGGGGGAGTGGGCTACAATGAGCAGTTCTTC
CDR3: CASSFPVRGGVGYNEQFF

D: TRBD1
J: TRBJ2-1
V: TRBV9
length: 17
size: -
DNA: TGTGCCAGCAGCAAAAGCCGACAGGGGTGGGTTTACAATGAGCAGTTCTTC
CDR3: CASSKSRQGWVYNEQFF

D: TRBD1
J: TRBJ2-7
V: TRBV5-1
length: 15
size: -
DNA: TGCGCCAGCAGCTTGGCCGGGACAGTGACAGACGAGCAGTACTTC
CDR3: CASSLAGTVTDEQYF

D: TRBD1
J: TRBJ2-7
V: TRBV4-1
length: 14
size: -
DNA: TGCGCCAGCAGCGTACGACAGGGTGTCTACGAGCAGTACTTC
CDR3: CASSVRQGVYEQYF

D: -
J: TRBJ2-3
V: TRBV14
length: 14
size: -
DNA: TGTGCCAGCAGCCAGGCCCTAGAGCCCGATACGCAGTATTTT
CDR3: CASSQALEPDTQYF

D: -
J: TRBJ2-5
V: TRBV5-5
length: 16
size: -
DNA: TGTGCCAGCAGCTTGCCCCCGGGGTCCGCTCAAGAGACCCAGTACTTC
CDR3: CASSLPPGSAQETQYF

D: -
J: TRBJ2-5
V: TRBV5-1
length: 13
size: once
DNA: TGCGCCAGCAGGGACTTGACACAAGAGACCCAGTACTTC
CDR3: CASRDLTQETQYF

D: -
J: TRBJ1-6
V: TRBV4-1
length: 15
size: once
DNA: TGCGCCAGCAGCCAACAACAGGGAAGCAATTCACCCCTCCACTTT
CDR3: CASSQQQGSNSPLHF

D: -
J: TRBJ2-3
V: TRBV13
length: 18
size: -
DNA: TGTGCCAGCAGCTTAGTCTGGGGGGATTGGACAGGTGGAGATACGCAGTATTTT
CDR3: CASSLVWGDWTGGDTQYF

D: -
J: TRBJ2-7
V: TRBV19
length: 15
size: -
DNA: TGTGCCAGCAAACTCCAGGGGCGTTTGTCCTACGAGCAGTACTTC
CDR3: CASKLQGRLSYEQYF

D: TRBD2
J: TRBJ2-7
V: TRBV5-4
length: 13
size: -
DNA: TGTGCCACCCGGACTAGCGGGAGTAACGAGCAGTACTTC
CDR3: CATRTSGSNEQYF

D: TRBD1
J: TRBJ2-1
V: TRBV6-6
length: 12
size: -
DNA: TGTGCCAGCGGTGAGGGGGCAAATGAGCAGTTCTTC
CDR3: CASGEGANEQFF

D: TRBD1
J: TRBJ1-3
V: TRBV2
length: 13
size: few
DNA: TGTGCCAGCAAAGGACAGGGTATTAACACCATATATTTT
CDR3: CASKGQGINTIYF

D: TRBD2
J: TRBJ2-1
V: TRBV7-2
length: 15
size: -
DNA: TGTGCCAGCAACGACATGGGGGGGAGTTACAATGAGCAGTTCTTC
CDR3: CASNDMGGSYNEQFF

D: TRBD1
J: TRBJ2-7
V: TRBV7-9
length: 15
size: -
DNA: TGTGCCAGCAGCCCTACCGGGACAGGGGGCAACGAGCAGTACTTC
CDR3: CASSPTGTGGNEQYF

D: -
J: TRBJ2-7
V: TRBV30
length: 13
size: -
DNA: TGTGCCTGGAGTGTCGTATCGGGGGACGAGCAGTACTTC
CDR3: CAWSVVSGDEQYF

D: -
J: TRBJ1-2
V: TRBV29-1
length: 15
size: -
DNA: TGCAGCGTTGAAGGTGACAAGGGGCTTAGAGATGGCTACACCTTC
CDR3: CSVEGDKGLRDGYTF

D: -
J: TRBJ2-7
V: TRBV7-3
length: 13
size: -
DNA: TGTGCCAGCAGCCCCGACATATCCTACGAGCAGTACTTC
CDR3: CASSPDISYEQYF

D: -
J: TRBJ1-6
V: TRBV5-1
length: 13
size: -
DNA: TGCGCCAGCAGAGAGGAGGGTACGGCACCCCTCCACTTT
CDR3: CASREEGTAPLHF

D: TRBD1
J: TRBJ1-2
V: TRBV9
length: 12
size: -
DNA: TGTGCCAGTTCCGGGACAGACTATGGCTACACCTTC
CDR3: CASSGTDYGYTF

D: -
J: TRBJ2-2
V: TRBV7-9
length: 14
size: -
DNA: TGTGCCAGCAGCCCCCGGACAGATTACGGGGAGCTGTTTTTT
CDR3: CASSPRTDYGELFF

D: TRBD2
J: TRBJ2-3
V: TRBV13
length: 19
size: -
DNA: TGTGCCAGCAGCTTTTCCCCGGGGCGAGGACTAGCGGGCGTGGATACGCAGTATTTT
CDR3: CASSFSPGRGLAGVDTQYF

D: TRBD2
J: TRBJ2-3
V: TRBV13
length: 16
size: -
DNA: TGTGCCAGCAGCTACTCTAGCGGGAGCTTTTCAGATACGCAGTATTTT
CDR3: CASSYSSGSFSDTQYF

D: -
J: TRBJ2-7
V: TRBV5-1
length: 14
size: -
DNA: TGCGCCAGCAGCTTGGGCGGACATGCCTACGAGCAGTACTTC
CDR3: CASSLGGHAYEQYF

D: -
J: TRBJ2-3
V: TRBV5-1
length: 13
size: -
DNA: TGCGCCAGCAGACCTCCGGGAGCTGATACGCAGTATTTT
CDR3: CASRPPGADTQYF

D: -
J: TRBJ1-5
V: TRBV6-5
length: 16
size: once
DNA: TGTGCCAGCAGTTCAGGGGACCCGATTAGCAATCAGCCCCAGCATTTT
CDR3: CASSSGDPISNQPQHF

D: TRBD2
J: TRBJ2-1
V: TRBV10-1
length: 16
size: -
DNA: TGCGCCAGCAGTGAGTTTAGCGGGAGTCGCTACAATGAGCAGTTCTTC
CDR3: CASSEFSGSRYNEQFF

D: TRBD2
J: TRBJ2-7
V: TRBV27
length: 13
size: once
DNA: TGTGCCAGCAGTTCAGGACTAGCCTACGAGCAGTACTTC
CDR3: CASSSGLAYEQYF

D: TRBD1
J: TRBJ1-5
V: TRBV11-2
length: 18
size: -
DNA: TGTGCCAGCAGCGAGAAACAGGGGGGGGATTATAGCAATCAGCCCCAGCATTTT
CDR3: CASSEKQGGDYSNQPQHF